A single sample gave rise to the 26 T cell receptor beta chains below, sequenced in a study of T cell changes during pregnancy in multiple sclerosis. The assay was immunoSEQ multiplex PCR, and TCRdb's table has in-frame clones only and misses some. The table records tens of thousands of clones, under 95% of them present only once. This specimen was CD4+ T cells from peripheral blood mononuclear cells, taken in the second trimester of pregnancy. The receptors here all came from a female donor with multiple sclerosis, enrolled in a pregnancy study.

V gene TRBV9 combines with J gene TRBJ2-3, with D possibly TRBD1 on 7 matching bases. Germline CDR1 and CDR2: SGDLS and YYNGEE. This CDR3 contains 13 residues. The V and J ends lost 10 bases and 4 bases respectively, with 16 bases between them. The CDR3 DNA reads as TGTGCCTCAGGGGGGCATGGAGCAGATACGCAGTATTTT. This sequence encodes CASGGHGADTQYF.

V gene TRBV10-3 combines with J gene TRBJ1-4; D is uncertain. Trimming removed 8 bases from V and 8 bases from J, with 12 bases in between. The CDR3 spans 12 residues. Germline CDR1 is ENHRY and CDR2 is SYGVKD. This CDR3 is CAIGGLREKLFF. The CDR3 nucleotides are TGTGCCATCGGAGGACTGAGGGAAAAACTGTTTTTT.

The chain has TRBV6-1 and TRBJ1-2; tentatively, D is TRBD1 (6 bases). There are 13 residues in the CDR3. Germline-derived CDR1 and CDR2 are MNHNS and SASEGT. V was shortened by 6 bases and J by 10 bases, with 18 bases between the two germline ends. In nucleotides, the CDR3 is TGTGCCAGCAGCCATATAGTGGGGGCTTACTACACCTTC. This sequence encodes CASSHIVGAYYTF.

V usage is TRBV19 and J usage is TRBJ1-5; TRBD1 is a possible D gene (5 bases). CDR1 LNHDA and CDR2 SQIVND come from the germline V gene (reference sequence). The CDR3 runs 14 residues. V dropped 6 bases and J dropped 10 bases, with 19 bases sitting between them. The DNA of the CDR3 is TGTGCCAGTAGCTCCGGGACTAACTCAGCTCCCCAGCATTTT. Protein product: CASSSGTNSAPQHF.

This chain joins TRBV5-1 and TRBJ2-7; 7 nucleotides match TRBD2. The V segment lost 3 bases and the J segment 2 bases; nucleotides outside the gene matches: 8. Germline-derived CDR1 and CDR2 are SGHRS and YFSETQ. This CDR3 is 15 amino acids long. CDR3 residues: CASSSLPAGAYEQYF. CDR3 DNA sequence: TGCGCCAGCAGCTCACTCCCGGCGGGGGCCTACGAGCAGTACTTC.

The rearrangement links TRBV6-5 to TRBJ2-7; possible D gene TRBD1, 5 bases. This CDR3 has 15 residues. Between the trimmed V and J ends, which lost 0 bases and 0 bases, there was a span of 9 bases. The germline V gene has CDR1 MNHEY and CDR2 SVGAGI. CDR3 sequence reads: CASSYSGPPSYEQYF. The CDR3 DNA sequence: TGTGCCAGCAGTTACTCGGGGCCGCCCTCCTACGAGCAGTACTTC.

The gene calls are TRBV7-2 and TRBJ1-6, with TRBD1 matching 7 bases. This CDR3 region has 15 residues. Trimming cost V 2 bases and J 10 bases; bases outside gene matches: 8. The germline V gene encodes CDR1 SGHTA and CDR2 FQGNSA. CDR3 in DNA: TGTGCCAGCAGCTTATCATACAGGGGTATCTCACCCCTCCACTTT. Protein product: CASSLSYRGISPLHF.

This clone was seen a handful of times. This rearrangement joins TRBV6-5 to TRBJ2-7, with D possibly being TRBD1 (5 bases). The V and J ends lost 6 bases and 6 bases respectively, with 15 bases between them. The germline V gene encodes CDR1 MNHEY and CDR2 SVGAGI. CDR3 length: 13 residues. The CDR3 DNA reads TGTGCCAGCAGGGGGCTCGGATTCGGCGAGCAGTACTTC. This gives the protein CASRGLGFGEQYF.

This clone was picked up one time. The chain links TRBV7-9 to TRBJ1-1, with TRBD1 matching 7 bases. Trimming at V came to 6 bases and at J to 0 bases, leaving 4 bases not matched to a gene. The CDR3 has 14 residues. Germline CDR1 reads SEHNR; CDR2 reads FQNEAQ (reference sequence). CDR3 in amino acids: CASSNRGLNTEAFF. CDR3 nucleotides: TGTGCCAGCAGTAACAGGGGATTGAACACTGAAGCTTTCTTT.

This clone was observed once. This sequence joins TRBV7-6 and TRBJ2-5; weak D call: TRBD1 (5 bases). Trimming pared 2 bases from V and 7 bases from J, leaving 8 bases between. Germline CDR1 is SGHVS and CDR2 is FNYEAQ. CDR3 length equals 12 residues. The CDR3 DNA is TGTGCCAGCAGCTTAAGGGGCGGGACCCAGTACTTC. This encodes CASSLRGGTQYF.

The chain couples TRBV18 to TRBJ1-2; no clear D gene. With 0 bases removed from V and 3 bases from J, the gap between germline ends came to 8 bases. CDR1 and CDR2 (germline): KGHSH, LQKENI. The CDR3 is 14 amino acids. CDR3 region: CASSPPPGYYGYTF. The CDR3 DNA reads TGTGCCAGCTCACCACCACCAGGCTACTATGGCTACACCTTC.

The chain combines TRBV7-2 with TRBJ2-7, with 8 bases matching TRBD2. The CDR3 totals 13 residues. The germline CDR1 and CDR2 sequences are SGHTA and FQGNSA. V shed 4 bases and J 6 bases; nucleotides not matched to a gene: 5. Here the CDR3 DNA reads TGTGCCAGCAGCTCCGGACTAGCCGTCGAGCAGTACTTC. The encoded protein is CASSSGLAVEQYF.

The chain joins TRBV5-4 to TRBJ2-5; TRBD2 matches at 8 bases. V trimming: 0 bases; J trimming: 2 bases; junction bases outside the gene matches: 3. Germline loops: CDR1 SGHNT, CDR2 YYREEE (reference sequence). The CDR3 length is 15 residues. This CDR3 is CASSLGGGRQETQYF. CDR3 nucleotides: TGTGCCAGCAGCTTGGGCGGGGGGAGGCAAGAGACCCAGTACTTC.

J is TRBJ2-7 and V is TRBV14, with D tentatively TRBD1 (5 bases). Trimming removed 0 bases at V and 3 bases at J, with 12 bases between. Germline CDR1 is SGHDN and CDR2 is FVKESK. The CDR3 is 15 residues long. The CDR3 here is CASSQDPQGRYEQYF. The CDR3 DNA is TGTGCCAGCAGCCAAGATCCTCAGGGTCGCTACGAGCAGTACTTC.

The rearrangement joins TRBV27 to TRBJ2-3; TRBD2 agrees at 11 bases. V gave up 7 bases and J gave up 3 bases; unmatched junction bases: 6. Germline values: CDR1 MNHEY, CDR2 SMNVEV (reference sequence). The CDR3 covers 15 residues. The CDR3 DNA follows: TGTGCCAGCACCACGGGACTAGCGGTGACAGATACGCAGTATTTT. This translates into CASTTGLAVTDTQYF.

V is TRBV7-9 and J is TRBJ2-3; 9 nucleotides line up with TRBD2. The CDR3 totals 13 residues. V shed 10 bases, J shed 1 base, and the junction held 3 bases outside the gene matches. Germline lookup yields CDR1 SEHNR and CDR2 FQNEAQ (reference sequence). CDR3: CAIERGGTDTQYF. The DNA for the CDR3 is TGTGCCATCGAGCGGGGGGGCACAGATACGCAGTATTTT.

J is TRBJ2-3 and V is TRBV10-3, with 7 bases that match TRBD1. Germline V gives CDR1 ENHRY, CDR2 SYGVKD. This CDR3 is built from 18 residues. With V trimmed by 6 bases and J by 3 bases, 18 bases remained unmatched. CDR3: CAIRPRGEPGQWTDTQYF. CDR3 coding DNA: TGTGCCATCAGGCCTCGGGGAGAGCCGGGACAGTGGACAGATACGCAGTATTTT.

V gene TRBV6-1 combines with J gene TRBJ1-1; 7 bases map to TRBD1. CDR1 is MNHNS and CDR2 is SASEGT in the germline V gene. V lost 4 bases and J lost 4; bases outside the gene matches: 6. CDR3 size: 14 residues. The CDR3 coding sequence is TGTGCCAGCAGTGCAGGGGGGATTGGCACTGAAGCTTTCTTT. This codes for CASSAGGIGTEAFF.

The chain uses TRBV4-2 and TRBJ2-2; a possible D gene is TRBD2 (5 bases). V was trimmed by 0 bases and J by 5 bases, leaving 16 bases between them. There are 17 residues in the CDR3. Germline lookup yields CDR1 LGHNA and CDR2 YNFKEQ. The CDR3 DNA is TGTGCCAGCAGCCAAGATCCGAGGGCCGGGTGGACCGGGGAGCTGTTTTTT. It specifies CASSQDPRAGWTGELFF.

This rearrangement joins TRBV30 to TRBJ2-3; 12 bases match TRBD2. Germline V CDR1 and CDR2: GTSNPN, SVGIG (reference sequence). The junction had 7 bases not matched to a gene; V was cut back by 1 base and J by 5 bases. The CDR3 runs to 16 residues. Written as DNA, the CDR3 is TGTGCCTGGAGTGGGGCTAGCGGGGGGGCCGTAGATACGCAGTATTTT. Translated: CAWSGASGGAVDTQYF. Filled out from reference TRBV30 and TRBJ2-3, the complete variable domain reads SQTIHQWPATLVQPVGSPLSLECTVEGTSNPNLYWYRQAAGRGLQLLFYSVGIGQISSEVPQNLSASRPQDRQFILSSKKLLLSDSGFYLCAWSGASGGAVDTQYFGPGTRLTVL.

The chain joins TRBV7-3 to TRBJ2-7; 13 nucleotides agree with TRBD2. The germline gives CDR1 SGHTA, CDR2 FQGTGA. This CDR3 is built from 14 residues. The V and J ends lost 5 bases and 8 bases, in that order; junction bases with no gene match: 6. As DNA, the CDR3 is TGTGCCAGCAGCCCCGGGACTAGCGGGGCCAAGCAGTACTTC. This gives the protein CASSPGTSGAKQYF.

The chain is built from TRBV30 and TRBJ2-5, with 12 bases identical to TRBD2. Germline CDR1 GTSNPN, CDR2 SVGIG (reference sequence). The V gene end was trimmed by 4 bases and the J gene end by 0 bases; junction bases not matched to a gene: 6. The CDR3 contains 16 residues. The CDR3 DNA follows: TGTGCCTGGACTAAAGGACTAGCGGGATACCAAGAGACCCAGTACTTC. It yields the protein CAWTKGLAGYQETQYF.

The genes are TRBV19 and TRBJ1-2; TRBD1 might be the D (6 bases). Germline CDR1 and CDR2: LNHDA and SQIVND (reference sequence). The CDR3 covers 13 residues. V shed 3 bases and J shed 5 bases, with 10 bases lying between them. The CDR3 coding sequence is TGTGCCAGTAGTATCTCAGGGGCGTATGGCTACACCTTC. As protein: CASSISGAYGYTF.

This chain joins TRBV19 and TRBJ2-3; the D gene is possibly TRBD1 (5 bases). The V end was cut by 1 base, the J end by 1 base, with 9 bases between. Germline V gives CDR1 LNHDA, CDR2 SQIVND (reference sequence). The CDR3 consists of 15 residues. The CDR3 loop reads CASSIAAGRTDTQYF. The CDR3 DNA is TGTGCCAGTAGTATAGCGGCAGGGCGCACAGATACGCAGTATTTT.

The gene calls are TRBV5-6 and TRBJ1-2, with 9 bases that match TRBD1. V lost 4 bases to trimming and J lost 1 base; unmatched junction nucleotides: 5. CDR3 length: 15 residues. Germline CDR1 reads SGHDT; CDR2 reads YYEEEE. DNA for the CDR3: TGTGCCAGCAGCCCCGGGACAGGGAGTAACTATGGCTACACCTTC. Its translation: CASSPGTGSNYGYTF. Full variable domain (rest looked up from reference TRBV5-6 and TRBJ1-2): DAGVTQSPTHLIKTRGQQVTLRCSPKSGHDTVSWYQQALGQGPQFIFQYYEEEERQRGNFPDRFSGHQFPNYSSELNVNALLLGDSALYLCASSPGTGSNYGYTFGSGTRLTVV.

The CDR3 DNA is TGTGCCAGCAGCTTCCGGACAGGGGTCCTGGAAGAGACCCAGTACTTC. Translated: CASSFRTGVLEETQYF. This chain joins TRBV5-5 and TRBJ2-5, with TRBD1 matching 9 bases. Germline assignment: CDR1 SGHKS and CDR2 YYEKEE (reference sequence). Trimming removed 2 bases from V and 3 bases from J; junction bases left unmatched: 8. The CDR3 sequence is 16 residues long.